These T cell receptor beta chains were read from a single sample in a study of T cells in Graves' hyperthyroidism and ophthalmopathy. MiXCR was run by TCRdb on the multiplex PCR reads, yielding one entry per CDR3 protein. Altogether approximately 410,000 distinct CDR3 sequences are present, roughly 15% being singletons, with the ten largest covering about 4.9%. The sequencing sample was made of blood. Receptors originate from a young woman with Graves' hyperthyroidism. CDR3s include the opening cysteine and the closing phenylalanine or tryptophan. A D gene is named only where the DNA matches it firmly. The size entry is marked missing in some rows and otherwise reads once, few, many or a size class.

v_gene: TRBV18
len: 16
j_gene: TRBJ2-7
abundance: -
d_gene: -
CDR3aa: CASSPERVGVSYEQYF
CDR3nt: TGTGCCAGCTCGCCCGAGAGGGTAGGGGTCTCCTACGAGCAGTACTTC

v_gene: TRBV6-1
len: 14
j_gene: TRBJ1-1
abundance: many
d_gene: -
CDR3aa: CASSDGSLRDEAFF
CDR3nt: TGTGCCAGCAGTGATGGGTCTCTAAGGGATGAAGCTTTCTTT

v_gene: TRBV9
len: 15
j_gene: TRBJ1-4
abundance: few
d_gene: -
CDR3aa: CASSVDWGAGEKLFF
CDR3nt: TGTGCCAGCAGCGTAGACTGGGGGGCAGGTGAAAAACTGTTTTTT

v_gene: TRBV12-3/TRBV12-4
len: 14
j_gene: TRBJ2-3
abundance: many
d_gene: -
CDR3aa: CASNRLGAADTQYF
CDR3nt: TGTGCCAGCAACCGACTAGGGGCCGCAGATACGCAGTATTTT

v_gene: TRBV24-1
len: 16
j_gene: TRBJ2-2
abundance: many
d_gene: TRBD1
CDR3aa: CATSDPTGPNTGELFF
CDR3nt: TGTGCCACCAGTGACCCGACAGGGCCGAACACCGGGGAGCTGTTTTTT

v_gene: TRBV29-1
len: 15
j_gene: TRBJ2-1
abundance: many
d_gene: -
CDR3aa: CSVDKGMGSSNEQFF
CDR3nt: TGCAGCGTTGATAAGGGGATGGGTTCTTCCAATGAGCAGTTCTTC

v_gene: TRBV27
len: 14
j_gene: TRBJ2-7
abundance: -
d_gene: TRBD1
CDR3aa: CASSLDRERDEQYF
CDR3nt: TGTGCCAGCAGTTTAGACAGGGAAAGGGACGAGCAGTACTTC

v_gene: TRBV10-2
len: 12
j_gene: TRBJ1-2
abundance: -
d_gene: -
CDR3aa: CASSGDRGGYTF
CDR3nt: TGCGCCAGCAGTGGGGACCGAGGAGGCTACACCTTC

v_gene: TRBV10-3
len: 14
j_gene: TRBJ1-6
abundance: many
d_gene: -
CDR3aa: CAISVRVADSPLHF
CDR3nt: TGTGCCATCAGTGTCCGGGTGGCGGATTCACCCCTCCACTTT

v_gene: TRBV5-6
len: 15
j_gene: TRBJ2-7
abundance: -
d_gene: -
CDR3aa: CASSFATNLRYDQYF
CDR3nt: TGTGCCAGCAGCTTCGCCACCAACCTACGCTACGATCAGTACTTC

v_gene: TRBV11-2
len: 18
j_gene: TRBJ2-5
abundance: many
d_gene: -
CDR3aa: CASSLKKAQGRAQETQYF
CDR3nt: TGTGCCAGCAGCCTCAAGAAGGCCCAGGGAAGGGCCCAAGAGACCCAGTACTTC

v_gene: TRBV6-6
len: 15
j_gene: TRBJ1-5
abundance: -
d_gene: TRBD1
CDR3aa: CASSYGTGGNQPQHF
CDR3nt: TGTGCCAGCAGTTACGGGACAGGGGGCAATCAGCCCCAGCATTTT

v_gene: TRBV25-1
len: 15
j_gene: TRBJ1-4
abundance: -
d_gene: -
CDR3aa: CASSEEIATNEKLFF
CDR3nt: TGTGCCAGCAGTGAGGAGATTGCAACTAATGAAAAACTGTTTTTT

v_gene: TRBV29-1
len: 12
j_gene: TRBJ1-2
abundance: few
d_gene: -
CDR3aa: CSVVQDGGGYTF
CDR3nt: TGCAGCGTTGTTCAGGACGGCGGTGGCTACACCTTC

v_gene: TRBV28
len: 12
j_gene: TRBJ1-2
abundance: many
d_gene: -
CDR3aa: CASTRQRYGYTF
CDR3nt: TGTGCCAGCACTAGGCAGCGATATGGCTACACCTTC

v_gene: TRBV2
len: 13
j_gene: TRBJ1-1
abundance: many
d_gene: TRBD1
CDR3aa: CASRTGAGTEAFF
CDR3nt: TGTGCCAGCAGGACAGGGGCCGGGACTGAAGCTTTCTTT

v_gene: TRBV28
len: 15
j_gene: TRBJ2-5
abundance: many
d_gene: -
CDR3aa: CASHRWGETQETQYF
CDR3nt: TGTGCCAGCCATCGGTGGGGGGAGACCCAAGAGACCCAGTACTTC

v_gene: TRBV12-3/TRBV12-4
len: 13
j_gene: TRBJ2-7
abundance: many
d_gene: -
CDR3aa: CASSLAAGYEQYF
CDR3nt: TGTGCCAGCAGTTTAGCAGCGGGCTACGAGCAGTACTTC

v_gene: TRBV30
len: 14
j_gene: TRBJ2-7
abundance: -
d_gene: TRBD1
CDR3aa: CAWIRTGGAGEQYF
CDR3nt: TGTGCCTGGATCCGGACAGGGGGCGCCGGGGAGCAGTACTTC

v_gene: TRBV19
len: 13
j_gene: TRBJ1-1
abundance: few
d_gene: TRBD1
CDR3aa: CASTLPRTGEAFF
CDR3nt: TGTGCCAGTACATTACCTCGGACAGGGGAAGCTTTCTTT

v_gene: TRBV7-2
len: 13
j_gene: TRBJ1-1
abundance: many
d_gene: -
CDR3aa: CASSHSPATEAFF
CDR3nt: TGTGCCAGCAGCCATTCCCCGGCCACTGAAGCTTTCTTT

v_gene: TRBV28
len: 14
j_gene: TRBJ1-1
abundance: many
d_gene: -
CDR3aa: CASRGAGSNTEAFF
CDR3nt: TGTGCCAGCAGGGGTGCCGGGTCGAACACTGAAGCTTTCTTT

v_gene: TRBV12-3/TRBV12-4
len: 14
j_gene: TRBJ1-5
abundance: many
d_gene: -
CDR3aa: CASSKQGNNQPQHF
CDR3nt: TGTGCCAGCAGTAAACAGGGTAACAATCAGCCCCAGCATTTT

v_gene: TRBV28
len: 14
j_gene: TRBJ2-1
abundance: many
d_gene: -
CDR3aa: CASSLGTRTDEQFF
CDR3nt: TGTGCCAGCAGTTTGGGAACCAGGACGGATGAGCAGTTCTTC

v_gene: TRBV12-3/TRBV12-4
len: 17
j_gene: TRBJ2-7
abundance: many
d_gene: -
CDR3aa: CASSLGGTRPSSYEQYF
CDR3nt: TGTGCCAGCAGTTTAGGAGGGACGAGGCCTTCCTCCTACGAGCAGTACTTC

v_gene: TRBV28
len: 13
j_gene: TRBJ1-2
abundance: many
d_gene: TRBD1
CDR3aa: CASSLGRGIGYTF
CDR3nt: TGTGCCAGCAGTTTGGGCAGGGGGATTGGCTACACCTTC

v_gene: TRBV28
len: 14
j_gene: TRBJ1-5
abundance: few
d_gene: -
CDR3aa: CASIGGYSNQPQHF
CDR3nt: TGTGCCAGCATCGGGGGATATAGCAATCAGCCCCAGCATTTT

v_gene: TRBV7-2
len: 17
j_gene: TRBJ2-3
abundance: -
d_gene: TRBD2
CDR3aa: CASSLSGLAGAGDTQYF
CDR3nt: TGTGCCAGCAGCCTTTCTGGACTAGCGGGAGCAGGAGATACGCAGTATTTT

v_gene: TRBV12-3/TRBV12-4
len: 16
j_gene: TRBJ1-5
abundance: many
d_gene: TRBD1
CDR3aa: CASSLRVQGSNQPQHF
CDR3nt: TGTGCCAGCAGTTTAAGGGTACAGGGGAGCAATCAGCCCCAGCATTTT

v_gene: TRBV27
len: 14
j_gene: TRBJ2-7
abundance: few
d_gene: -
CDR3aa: CASSSSASSYEQYF
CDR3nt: TGTGCCAGCAGTTCTTCCGCCAGCTCCTACGAGCAGTACTTC

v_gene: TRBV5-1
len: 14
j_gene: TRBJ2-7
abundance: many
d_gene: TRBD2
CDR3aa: CASSSAGGSYEQYF
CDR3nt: TGCGCCAGCAGCTCAGCGGGAGGTTCCTACGAGCAGTACTTC

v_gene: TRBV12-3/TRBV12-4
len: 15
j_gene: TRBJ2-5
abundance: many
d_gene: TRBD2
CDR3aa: CASSLGGTSAETQYF
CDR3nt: TGTGCCAGCAGTTTAGGTGGGACTAGTGCAGAGACCCAGTACTTC

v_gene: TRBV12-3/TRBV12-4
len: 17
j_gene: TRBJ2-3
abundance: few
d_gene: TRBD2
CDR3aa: CASSFAQLAGGTDTQYF
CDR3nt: TGTGCCAGCAGTTTTGCCCAACTAGCGGGGGGCACAGATACGCAGTATTTT

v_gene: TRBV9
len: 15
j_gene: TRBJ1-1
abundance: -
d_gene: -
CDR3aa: CASSVGGRENTEAFF
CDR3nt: TGTGCCAGCAGCGTAGGCGGCAGAGAGAACACTGAAGCTTTCTTT

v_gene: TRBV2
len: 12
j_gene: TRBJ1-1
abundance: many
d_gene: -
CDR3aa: CASLVLRAEAFF
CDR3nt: TGTGCCAGCCTGGTCTTGCGCGCTGAAGCTTTCTTT

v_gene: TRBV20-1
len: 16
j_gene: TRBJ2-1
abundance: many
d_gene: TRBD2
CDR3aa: CSASRSTSGFFNEQFF
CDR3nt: TGCAGTGCTAGTAGGAGCACTAGCGGGTTTTTCAATGAGCAGTTCTTC

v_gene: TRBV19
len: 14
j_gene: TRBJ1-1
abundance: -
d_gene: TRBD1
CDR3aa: CASSQDRGRTEAFF
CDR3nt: TGTGCCAGTAGCCAAGACAGGGGGCGTACTGAAGCTTTCTTT

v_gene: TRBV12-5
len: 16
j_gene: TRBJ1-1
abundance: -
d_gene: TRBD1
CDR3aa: CASGSNRGPTGTEAFF
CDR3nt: TGTGCTAGTGGTTCCAACAGGGGCCCCACCGGGACTGAAGCTTTCTTT

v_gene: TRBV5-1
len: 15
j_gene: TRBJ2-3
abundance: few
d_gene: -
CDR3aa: CASSLQTRDRDTQYF
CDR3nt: TGCGCCAGCAGCTTGCAAACCAGGGATAGAGATACGCAGTATTTT

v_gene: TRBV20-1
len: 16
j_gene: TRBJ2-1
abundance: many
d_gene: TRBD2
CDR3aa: CSAGYDPGGTYNEQFF
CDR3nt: TGCAGTGCTGGATACGACCCGGGGGGGACCTACAATGAGCAGTTCTTC

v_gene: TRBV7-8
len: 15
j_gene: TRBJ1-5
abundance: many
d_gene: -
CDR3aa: CASSSAQGESQPQHF
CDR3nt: TGTGCCAGCAGCTCCGCCCAGGGAGAGTCTCAGCCCCAGCATTTT

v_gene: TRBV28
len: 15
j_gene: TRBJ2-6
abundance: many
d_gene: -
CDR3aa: CASSFTGNGANVLTF
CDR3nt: TGTGCCAGCAGTTTCACAGGGAACGGGGCCAACGTCCTGACTTTC

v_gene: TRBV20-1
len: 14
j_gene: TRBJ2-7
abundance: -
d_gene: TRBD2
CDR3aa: CSASSAGVGNEQYF
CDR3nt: TGCAGTGCTTCCTCAGCGGGAGTTGGTAACGAGCAGTACTTC

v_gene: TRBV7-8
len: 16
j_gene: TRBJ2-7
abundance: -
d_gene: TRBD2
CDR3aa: CASSLAPGLAGNEQYF
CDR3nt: TGTGCCAGCAGCTTAGCCCCGGGACTAGCGGGAAACGAGCAGTACTTC

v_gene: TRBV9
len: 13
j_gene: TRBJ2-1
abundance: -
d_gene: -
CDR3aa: CASSSRINNEQFF
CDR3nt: TGTGCCAGCAGCTCCCGGATAAACAATGAGCAGTTCTTC

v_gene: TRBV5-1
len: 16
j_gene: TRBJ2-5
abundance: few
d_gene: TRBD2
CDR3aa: CASSLGTSGKGETQYF
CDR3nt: TGCGCCAGCAGCTTAGGGACTAGCGGGAAGGGAGAGACCCAGTACTTC

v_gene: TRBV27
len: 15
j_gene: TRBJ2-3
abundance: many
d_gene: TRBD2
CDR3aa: CASRRWAGEADTQYF
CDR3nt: TGTGCCAGCAGGAGATGGGCGGGAGAGGCAGATACGCAGTATTTT

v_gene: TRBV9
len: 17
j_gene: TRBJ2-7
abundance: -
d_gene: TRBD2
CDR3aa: CASSVGVGTSGSREQYF
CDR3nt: TGTGCCAGCAGCGTAGGAGTGGGGACTAGCGGGAGTCGGGAGCAGTACTTC

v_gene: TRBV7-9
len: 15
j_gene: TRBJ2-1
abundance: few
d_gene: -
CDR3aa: CASSLAGAVFNEQFF
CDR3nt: TGTGCCAGCAGCTTGGCGGGGGCAGTTTTTAATGAGCAGTTCTTC

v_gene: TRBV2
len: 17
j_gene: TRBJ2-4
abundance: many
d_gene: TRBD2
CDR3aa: CASSGWTSGLAKNIQYF
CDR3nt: TGTGCCAGCAGTGGGTGGACTAGCGGATTAGCCAAAAACATTCAGTACTTC

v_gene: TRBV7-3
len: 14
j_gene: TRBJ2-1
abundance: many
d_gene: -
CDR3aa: CASSSGDHYNEQFF
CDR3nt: TGTGCCAGCAGCTCCGGGGACCACTACAATGAGCAGTTCTTC

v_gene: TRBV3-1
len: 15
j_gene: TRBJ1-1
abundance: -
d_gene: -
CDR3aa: CASSQVLVSNTEAFF
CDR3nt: TGTGCCAGCAGCCAAGTTTTAGTGTCGAACACTGAAGCTTTCTTT

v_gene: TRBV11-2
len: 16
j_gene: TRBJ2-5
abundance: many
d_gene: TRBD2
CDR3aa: CASSLRTSGRQETQYF
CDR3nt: TGTGCCAGCAGCTTGAGGACTAGCGGGCGTCAAGAGACCCAGTACTTC

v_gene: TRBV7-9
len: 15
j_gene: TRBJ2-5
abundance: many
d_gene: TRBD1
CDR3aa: CASSEWTGGAETQYF
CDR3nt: TGTGCCAGCAGCGAGTGGACAGGGGGCGCGGAGACCCAGTACTTC